A single sample gave rise to the 5 T cell receptor beta chains below, sequenced in a study of cytomegalovirus exposure and HLA in healthy donors. PCR involved 60 Vbeta and 13 Jbeta primers. Profiled with immunoSEQ multiplex PCR; TCRdb holds only in-frame clones, not every one. The sample carries 190,000 or so clones, 80% recorded once. The sample taken for sequencing was PBMCs. The receptors come from a boy aged 5-17 years in good health and CMV-seronegative.

This chain connects TRBV7-9 to TRBJ1-2; no definite D call. Trimming shortened V by 2 bases and J by 10 bases, and 26 bases separated the two germline ends. The CDR3 spans 17 residues. CDR1 and CDR2 (germline): SEHNR, FQNEAQ (reference sequence). The CDR3 loop is CASSLLRQVYVEDDYTF. Here the CDR3 DNA reads TGTGCCAGCAGCTTATTGAGACAAGTCTATGTCGAAGATGACTACACCTTC.

CDR3: CASSPYLGQSYEQYF. For the CDR3, the DNA is TGTGCCAGCAGCCCTTACCTAGGACAGAGTTACGAGCAGTACTTC. The chain carries TRBV14 and TRBJ2-5; possible D gene TRBD1, 6 bases. The DNA matches TRBJ2-7 better at its end, which makes the J call doubtful. Germline lookup yields CDR1 SGHDN and CDR2 FVKESK. This CDR3 comprises 15 residues.

A few counts support this clone. The chain couples TRBV10-3 to TRBJ1-6, with 7 bases that match TRBD1. Germline CDR1 is ENHRY and CDR2 is SYGVKD. Trimming removed 4 bases from V and 5 bases from J; junction bases left unmatched: 2. The CDR3 runs to 14 residues. The CDR3 nucleotides read TGTGCCATCAGTGTGGGACAGAATAATTCACCCCTCCACTTT. Translated: CAISVGQNNSPLHF.

In the case of this clone: One end of the junction fails to match germline, which may point to a read error. This chain joins TRBV7-9 and TRBJ1-6; D is unresolved. This CDR3 has 12 amino acids. CDR1 SEHNR and CDR2 FQNEAQ come from the germline V gene (reference sequence). The CDR3 loop is CASSSNNSPLHF. CDR3 DNA sequence: TGTGCCAGCAGCTCCAATAATTCACCCCTCCACTTT. Full variable domain (outside the CDR3, taken from reference TRBV7-9 and TRBJ1-6): DTGVSQNPRHKITKRGQNVTFRCDPISEHNRLYWYRQTLGQGPEFLTYFQNEAQLEKSRLLSDRFSAERPKGSFSTLEIQRTEQGDSAMYLCASSSNNSPLHFGNGTRLTVT.

V and J are TRBV7-9 and TRBJ2-4; 11 positions match TRBD1. V trimming: 4 bases; J trimming: 6 bases; junction bases outside the gene matches: 2. The germline V gene encodes CDR1 SEHNR and CDR2 FQNEAQ (reference sequence). The CDR3 is 14 amino acids. CDR3 region: CASSSGQGANIQYF. The CDR3 DNA is TGTGCCAGCAGCTCCGGACAGGGGGCAAACATTCAGTACTTC.